Below are 19 T cell receptor beta chains sequenced from a single sample in a study of Ad26.COV2.S vaccination and SARS-CoV-2 variants. TCRdb's copy holds only in-frame clones and misses some; the assay was immunoSEQ multiplex PCR. The sample lists around 300,000 clones; around 89% were seen once. The treatment here: 19 received Ad26.COV2.S at low or high dose, single or two shots; several received placebo; per-sample allocation not given. Day 63 after the first injection of vaccine or placebo was the sampling time. The sequencing used peripheral blood, collected in a trial of Ad26.COV2.S vaccine versus placebo. The receptors here all came from a person aged 18-60 years who received the Ad26.COV2.S COVID-19 vaccine or a placebo.

The chain recombines TRBV9 with TRBJ1-6; D possibly corresponds to TRBD1 (5 bases). The V gene lost 3 bases and the J gene lost 2 bases, with 12 bases spanning the gap. The CDR3 spans 16 residues. Germline CDR1 is SGDLS and CDR2 is YYNGEE. The DNA of the CDR3 is TGTGCCAGCAGCGGCGGGACGGGCGCCTATAATTCACCCCTCCACTTT. This translates into CASSGGTGAYNSPLHF.

The chain links TRBV14 to TRBJ1-4; 8 positions match TRBD1. Germline V gene lookup returns CDR1 SGHDN and CDR2 FVKESK. V gave up 4 bases and J gave up 0 bases; unmatched junction bases: 7. The CDR3 length is 17 residues. CDR3 DNA sequence: TGTGCCAGCAGCCTACAGGGGGGAGAAACAACTAATGAAAAACTGTTTTTT. It yields the protein CASSLQGGETTNEKLFF.

The chain is built from TRBV10-3 and TRBJ1-1; no definite D call. V gave up 3 bases and J gave up 0 bases, with 5 bases separating them. CDR3 length: 13 residues. Germline CDR1 reads ENHRY; CDR2 reads SYGVKD. DNA of the CDR3: TGTGCCATCAGTGACGAGATGAACACTGAAGCTTTCTTT. Its protein product is CAISDEMNTEAFF.

This chain uses TRBV5-1 with TRBJ1-6; D perhaps matches TRBD1 (5 bases). This CDR3 contains 15 residues. V was pared by 4 bases and J by 7 bases, with 15 bases between. CDR1 SGHRS and CDR2 YFSETQ come from the germline V gene. As DNA, the CDR3 is TGCGCCAGCAGCAGGCGGGACGACGGGAATTCACCCCTCCACTTT. Protein sequence: CASSRRDDGNSPLHF.

The V and J genes are TRBV7-9 and TRBJ2-7; D is possibly TRBD2 (6 bases). V lost 2 bases to trimming and J lost 5 bases, with 19 bases between them. This CDR3 comprises 16 residues. Looked up from germline, CDR1 is SEHNR and CDR2 is FQNEAQ (reference sequence). CDR3 region: CASSLSLVRGSHEQYF. CDR3 DNA: TGTGCCAGCAGCTTAAGCCTGGTTCGGGGGAGTCACGAGCAGTACTTC. The full variable domain, its missing parts supplied by reference TRBV7-9 and TRBJ2-7, is DTGVSQNPRHKITKRGQNVTFRCDPISEHNRLYWYRQTLGQGPEFLTYFQNEAQLEKSRLLSDRFSAERPKGSFSTLEIQRTEQGDSAMYLCASSLSLVRGSHEQYFGPGTRLTVT.

J is TRBJ2-1 and V is TRBV24-1; 10 bases fit TRBD1. The J segment lost 8 bases and the V segment lost 5 bases, leaving 8 bases of the junction unmatched. The CDR3 is 15 amino acids. Germline V gene sequence: CDR1 KGHDR, CDR2 SFDVKD. The DNA of the CDR3 is TGTGCCACCAGTGGCGCCGGGACAGGGGACCATGAGCAGTTCTTC. It yields the protein CATSGAGTGDHEQFF.

There are a few counts of this clone. The DNA of the CDR3 is TGTGCCAGCAGTGAAGTCTGGGAAGAAAAACTGTTTTTT. Its protein is CASSEVWEEKLFF. The chain has TRBV6-1 and TRBJ1-4, with unresolved D. The V end was cut by 1 base, the J end by 8 bases, with 8 bases between. The CDR3 has 13 amino acids. Germline CDR1 MNHNS, CDR2 SASEGT.

The rearrangement uses TRBV7-9 and TRBJ2-1; weak D call: TRBD2 (6 bases). V was shortened by 3 bases and J by 0 bases, with 18 bases between the two germline ends. Germline-derived CDR1 and CDR2 are SEHNR and FQNEAQ (reference sequence). The CDR3 is 18 amino acids. The chain's CDR3 is CASSLLKSGLSSYNEQFF. The CDR3 nucleotides are TGTGCCAGCAGCTTGCTTAAGTCGGGACTCAGCTCCTACAATGAGCAGTTCTTC.

For the CDR3, the DNA is TGTGCCAGCAGCTTGGGCGGGTACCTTTCCTACAATGAGCAGTTCTTC. Amino acids: CASSLGGYLSYNEQFF. V is TRBV11-3 and J is TRBJ2-1, with a weak D call TRBD2 (5 bases). CDR3 length equals 16 residues. Trimming stripped 3 bases from V and 1 base from J, with 13 bases between. CDR1 is SGHNT, CDR2 YENEEA, per germline. The entire variable domain, with the rest obtained from reference TRBV11-3 and TRBJ2-1, is as follows: EAGVVQSPRYKIIEKKQPVAFWCNPISGHNTLYWYLQNLGQGPELLIRYENEEAVDDSQLPKDRFSAERLKGVDSTLKIQPAELGDSAVYLCASSLGGYLSYNEQFFGPGTRLTVL.

The V gene is TRBV2, the J gene TRBJ1-1; 7 bases are shared with TRBD1. Germline CDR1 and CDR2: SNHLY and FYNNEI. The CDR3 is 12 amino acids. Trimming removed 5 bases from V and 10 bases from J; junction bases left unmatched: 7. CDR3 DNA sequence: TGTGCCAGCAGTCCGACAGGGTCTCGAGCTTTCTTT. It translates to CASSPTGSRAFF.

CDR3 loop: CASSGSGTKNNEQFF. DNA for the CDR3: TGTGCCAGCAGCGGATCCGGGACGAAGAACAATGAGCAGTTCTTC. The genes are TRBV9 and TRBJ2-1, with D perhaps assigned TRBD1 or TRBD2 (5 bases each). Trimming removed 3 bases from V and 5 bases from J, with 15 bases in between. The CDR3 is 15 amino acids. In germline, CDR1 is SGDLS, CDR2 YYNGEE.

V is TRBV2 and J is TRBJ2-2, with 7 bases fitting TRBD2. The germline V gene encodes CDR1 SNHLY and CDR2 FYNNEI. CDR3 length: 14 residues. V shed 7 bases, J shed 5 bases, and the junction held 7 bases outside the gene matches. Here the CDR3 DNA reads TGTGCCAGCAATGCAGGACTAGGGACCGGGGAGCTGTTTTTT. This gives the protein CASNAGLGTGELFF.

This chain joins TRBV28 and TRBJ2-1; D remains unclear. The V end lost 6 bases, the J end lost 4 bases, and 19 bases lay between the germline ends. This CDR3 region has 16 residues. The germline V gene encodes CDR1 MDHEN and CDR2 SYDVKM. The CDR3, as DNA: TGTGCCAGCAGGTCCTACAGAGATAATCTATACAATGAGCAGTTCTTC. Protein product: CASRSYRDNLYNEQFF.

This clone was seen more than once but under ten times. This chain uses TRBV18 with TRBJ2-7, with 10 bases lining up with TRBD1. CDR3 length: 15 amino acids. Germline trimming cut 4 bases from V and 2 bases from J; bases unmatched to any gene: 5. Germline CDR1 is KGHSH and CDR2 is LQKENI. CDR3 in DNA: TGTGCCAGCTCACTTCCCGGGACAGGGGCCTACGAGCAGTACTTC. It translates to CASSLPGTGAYEQYF.

The rearrangement links TRBV29-1 to TRBJ1-1; D is possibly TRBD1 (6 bases). Germline V CDR1 and CDR2: SQVTM, ANQGSEA. The CDR3 totals 13 residues. Between the trimmed V and J ends, which lost 5 bases and 3 bases, there was a span of 13 bases. The CDR3 region has the DNA TGCAGCGTTCGGGGGGCAGGGGACACTGAAGCTTTCTTT. Encoded protein: CSVRGAGDTEAFF.

The chain employs TRBV6-5 and TRBJ1-2, with unresolved D. V shed 6 bases and J shed 2 bases, with 10 bases lying between them. CDR1 is MNHEY and CDR2 is SVGAGI in the germline V gene. CDR3 length: 13 amino acids. The CDR3 reads CASSMDGNYGYTF. In DNA, the CDR3 is TGTGCCAGCAGCATGGACGGGAACTATGGCTACACCTTC.

This clone has just one count. The chain couples TRBV4-1 to TRBJ2-7, with 7 nucleotides matching TRBD1. The CDR3 is 14 amino acids. With V trimmed by 1 base and J by 3 bases, 3 bases remained unmatched. Germline CDR1 and CDR2: MGHRA and YSYEKL. CDR3 region: CASSQGQGDYEQYF. CDR3 nucleotides: TGCGCCAGCAGCCAAGGTCAGGGGGACTACGAGCAGTACTTC.

The V gene is TRBV28, the J gene TRBJ2-2, with 10 bases aligning to TRBD2. After removal of 6 bases from V and 5 bases from J, the junction contained 3 bases not matched to a gene. Germline V gives CDR1 MDHEN, CDR2 SYDVKM. This CDR3 region has 14 residues. Written as DNA, the CDR3 is TGTGCCAGCAGAAAAGCGGGAGGGACCGGGGAGCTGTTTTTT. Translating gives CASRKAGGTGELFF.

The gene calls are TRBV6-2 or TRBV6-3 and TRBJ2-5; 10 nucleotides line up with TRBD1. The junction had 8 bases not matched to a gene; V was cut back by 5 bases and J by 8 bases. The length of the CDR3 is 14 residues. Germline V gene lookup returns CDR1 MNHEY and CDR2 SVGEGT. CDR3: CASSLRDRGRTQYF. DNA for the CDR3: TGTGCCAGCAGTCTCCGGGACAGGGGAAGAACCCAGTACTTC.